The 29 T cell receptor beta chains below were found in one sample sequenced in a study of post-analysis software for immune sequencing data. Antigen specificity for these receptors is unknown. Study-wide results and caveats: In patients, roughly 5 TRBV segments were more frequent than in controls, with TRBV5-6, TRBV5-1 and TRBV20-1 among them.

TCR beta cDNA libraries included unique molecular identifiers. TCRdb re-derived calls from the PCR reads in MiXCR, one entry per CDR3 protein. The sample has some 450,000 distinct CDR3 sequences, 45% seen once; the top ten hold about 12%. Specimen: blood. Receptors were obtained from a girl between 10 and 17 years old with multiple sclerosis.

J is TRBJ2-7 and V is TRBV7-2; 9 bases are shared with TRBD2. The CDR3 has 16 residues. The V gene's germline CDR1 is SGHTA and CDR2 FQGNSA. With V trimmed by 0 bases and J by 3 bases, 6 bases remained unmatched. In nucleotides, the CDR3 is TGTGCCAGCAGCTTAGCCCACGCTAGCGGGAACTACGAGCAGTACTTC. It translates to CASSLAHASGNYEQYF.

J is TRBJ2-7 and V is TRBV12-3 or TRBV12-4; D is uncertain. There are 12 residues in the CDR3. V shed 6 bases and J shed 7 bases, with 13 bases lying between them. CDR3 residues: CASSTFGGEQYF. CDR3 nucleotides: TGTGCCAGCAGCACGTTTGGCGGTGAGCAGTACTTC.

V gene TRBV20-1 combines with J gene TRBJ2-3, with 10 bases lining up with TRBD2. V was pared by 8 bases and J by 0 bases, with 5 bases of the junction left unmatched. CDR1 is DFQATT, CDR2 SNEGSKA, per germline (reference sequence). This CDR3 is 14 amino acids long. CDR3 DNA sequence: TGCAGTCCGAAACTAGCGGGGAGCACAGATACGCAGTATTTT. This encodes CSPKLAGSTDTQYF.

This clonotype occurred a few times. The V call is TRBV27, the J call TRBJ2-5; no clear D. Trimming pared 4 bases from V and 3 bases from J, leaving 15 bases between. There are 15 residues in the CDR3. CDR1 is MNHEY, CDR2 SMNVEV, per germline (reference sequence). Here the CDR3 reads CASSSIDDGKETQYF. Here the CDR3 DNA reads TGTGCCAGCAGTTCTATAGACGACGGCAAAGAGACCCAGTACTTC.

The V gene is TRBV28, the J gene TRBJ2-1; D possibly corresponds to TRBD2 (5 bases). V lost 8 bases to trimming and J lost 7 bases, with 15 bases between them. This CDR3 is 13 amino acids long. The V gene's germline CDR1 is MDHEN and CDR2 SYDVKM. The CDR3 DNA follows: TGTGCCAGCGCCACGGGGTTGCGGAATGAGCAGTTCTTC. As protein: CASATGLRNEQFF.

The DNA of the CDR3 is TGTGCCAGCAGCCAAGGGACAGGGATGGGAAATGAGCAGTTCTTC. As protein: CASSQGTGMGNEQFF. The J gene is TRBJ2-1, the V gene TRBV3-1; TRBD1 agrees at 8 bases. Germline trimming cut 1 base from V and 7 bases from J; bases unmatched to any gene: 6. The CDR3 has 15 amino acids. Per germline, CDR1 LGHDT and CDR2 YNNKEL (reference sequence).

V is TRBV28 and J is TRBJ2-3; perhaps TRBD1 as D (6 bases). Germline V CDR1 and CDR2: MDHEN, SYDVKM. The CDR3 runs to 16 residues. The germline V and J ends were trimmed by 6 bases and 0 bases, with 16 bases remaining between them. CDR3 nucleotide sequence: TGTGCCAGCAGACAGGGCGGCAAGACTAGCACAGATACGCAGTATTTT. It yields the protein CASRQGGKTSTDTQYF.

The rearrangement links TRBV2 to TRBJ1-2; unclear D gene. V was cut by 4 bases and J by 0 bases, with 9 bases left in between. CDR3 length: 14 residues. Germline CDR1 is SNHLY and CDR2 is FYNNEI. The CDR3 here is CASSVDIANYGYTF. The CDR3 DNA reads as TGTGCCAGCAGTGTAGACATAGCTAACTATGGCTACACCTTC. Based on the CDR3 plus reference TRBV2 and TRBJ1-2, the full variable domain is EPEVTQTPSHQVTQMGQEVILRCVPISNHLYFYWYRQILGQKVEFLVSFYNNEISEKSEIFDDQFSVERPDGSNFTLKIRSTKLEDSAMYFCASSVDIANYGYTFGSGTRLTVV.

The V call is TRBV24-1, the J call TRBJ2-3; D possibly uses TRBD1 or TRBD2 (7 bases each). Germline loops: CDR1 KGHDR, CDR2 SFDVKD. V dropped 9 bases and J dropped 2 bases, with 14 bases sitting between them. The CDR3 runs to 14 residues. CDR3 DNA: TGTGCCACCCAGGGGGGGGGGCTCACAGATACGCAGTATTTT. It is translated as CATQGGGLTDTQYF.

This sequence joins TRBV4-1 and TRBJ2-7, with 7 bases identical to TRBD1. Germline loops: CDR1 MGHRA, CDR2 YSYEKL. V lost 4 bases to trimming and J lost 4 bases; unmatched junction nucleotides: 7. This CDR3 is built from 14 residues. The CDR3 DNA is TGCGCCAGCAGCCGAGCGACAGGGTATTACGAGCAGTACTTC. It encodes CASSRATGYYEQYF.

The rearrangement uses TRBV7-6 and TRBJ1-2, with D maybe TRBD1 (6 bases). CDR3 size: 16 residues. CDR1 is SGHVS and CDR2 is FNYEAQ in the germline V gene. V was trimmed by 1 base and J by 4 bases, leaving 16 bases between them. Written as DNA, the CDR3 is TGTGCCAGCAGCTTAGACCCACAGGGAAAATCCTATGGCTACACCTTC. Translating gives CASSLDPQGKSYGYTF.

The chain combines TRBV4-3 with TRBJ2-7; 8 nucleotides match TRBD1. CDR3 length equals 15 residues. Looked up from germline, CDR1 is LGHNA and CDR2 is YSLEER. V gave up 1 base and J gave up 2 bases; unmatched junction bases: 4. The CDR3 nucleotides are TGCGCCAGCAGCCAAGGGACGGACAGGGCCTACGAGCAGTACTTC. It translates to CASSQGTDRAYEQYF.

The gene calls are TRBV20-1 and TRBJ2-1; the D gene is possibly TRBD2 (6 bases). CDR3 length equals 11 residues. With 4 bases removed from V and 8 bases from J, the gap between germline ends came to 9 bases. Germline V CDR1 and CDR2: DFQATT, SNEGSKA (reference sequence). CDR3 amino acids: CSATRGYEQFF. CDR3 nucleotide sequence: TGCAGTGCTACACGGGGGTATGAGCAGTTCTTC.

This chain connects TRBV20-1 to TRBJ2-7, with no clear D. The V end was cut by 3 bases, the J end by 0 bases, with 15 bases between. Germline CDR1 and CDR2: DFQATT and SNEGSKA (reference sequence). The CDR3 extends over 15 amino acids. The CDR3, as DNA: TGCAGTGCTAGTGGCGAGCAGGCCTTCTCCTACGAGCAGTACTTC. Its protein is CSASGEQAFSYEQYF.

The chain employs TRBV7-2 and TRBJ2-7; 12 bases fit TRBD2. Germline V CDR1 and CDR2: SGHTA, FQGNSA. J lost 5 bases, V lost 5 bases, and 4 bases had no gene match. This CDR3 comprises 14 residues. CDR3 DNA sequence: TGTGCCAGCAGCCGACTAGCGGGAGTCGACGAGCAGTACTTC. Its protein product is CASSRLAGVDEQYF.

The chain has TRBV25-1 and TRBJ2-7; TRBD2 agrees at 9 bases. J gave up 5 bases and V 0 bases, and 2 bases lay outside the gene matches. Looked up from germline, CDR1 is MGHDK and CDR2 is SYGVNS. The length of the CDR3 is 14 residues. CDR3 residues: CASSEYGLANEQYF. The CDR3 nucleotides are TGTGCCAGCAGTGAATACGGACTAGCGAACGAGCAGTACTTC.

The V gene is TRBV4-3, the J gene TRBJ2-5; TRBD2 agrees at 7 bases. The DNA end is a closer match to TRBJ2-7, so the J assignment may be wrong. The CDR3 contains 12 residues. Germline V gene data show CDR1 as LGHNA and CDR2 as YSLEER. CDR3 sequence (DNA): TGCGCCAGCAGCCAGTCGGGGGGCGAGCAGTACTTC. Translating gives CASSQSGGEQYF.

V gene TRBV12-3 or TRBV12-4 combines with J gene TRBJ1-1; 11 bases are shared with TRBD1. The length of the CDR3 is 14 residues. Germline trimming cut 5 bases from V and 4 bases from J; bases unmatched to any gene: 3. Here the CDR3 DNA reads TGTGCCAGCAGTACAGGGACAGGGGGCACTGAAGCTTTCTTT. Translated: CASSTGTGGTEAFF.

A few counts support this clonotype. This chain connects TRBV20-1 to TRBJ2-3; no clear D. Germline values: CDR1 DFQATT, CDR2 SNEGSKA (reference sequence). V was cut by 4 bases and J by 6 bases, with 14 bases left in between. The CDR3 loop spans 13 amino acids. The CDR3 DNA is TGCAGTGCTATAACGAACACAGTGGATACGCAGTATTTT. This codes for CSAITNTVDTQYF.

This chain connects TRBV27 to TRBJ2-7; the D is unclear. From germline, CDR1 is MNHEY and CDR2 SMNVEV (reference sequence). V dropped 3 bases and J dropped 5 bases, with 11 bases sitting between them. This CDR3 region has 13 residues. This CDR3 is CASSLAPSNEQYF. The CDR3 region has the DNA TGTGCCAGCAGTTTGGCCCCCTCAAACGAGCAGTACTTC.

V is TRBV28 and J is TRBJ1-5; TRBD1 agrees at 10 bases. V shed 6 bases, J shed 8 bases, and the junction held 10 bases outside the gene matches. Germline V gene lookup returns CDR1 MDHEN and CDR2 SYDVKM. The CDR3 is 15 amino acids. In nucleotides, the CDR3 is TGTGCCAGCAGCAACGGACAGGGGGAAGTGAAGCCCCAGCATTTT. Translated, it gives CASSNGQGEVKPQHF.

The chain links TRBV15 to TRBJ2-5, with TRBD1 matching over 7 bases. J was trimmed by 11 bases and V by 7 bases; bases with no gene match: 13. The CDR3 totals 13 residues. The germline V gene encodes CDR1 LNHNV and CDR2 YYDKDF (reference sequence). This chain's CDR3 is CATKIGGENEQYF. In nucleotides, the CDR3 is TGTGCCACCAAGATAGGGGGCGAGAATGAGCAGTACTTC. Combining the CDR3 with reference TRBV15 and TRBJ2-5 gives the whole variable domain DAMVIQNPRYQVTQFGKPVTLSCSQTLNHNVMYWYQQKSSQAPKLLFHYYDKDFNNEADTPDNFQSRRPNTSFCFLDIRSPGLGDTAMYLCATKIGGENEQYFGPGTRLLVL.

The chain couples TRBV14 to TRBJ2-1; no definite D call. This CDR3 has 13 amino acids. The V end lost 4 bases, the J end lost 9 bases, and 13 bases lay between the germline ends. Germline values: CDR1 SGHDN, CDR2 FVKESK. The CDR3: CASSPPVGIEQFF. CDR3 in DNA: TGTGCCAGCAGCCCTCCGGTGGGGATTGAGCAGTTCTTC.

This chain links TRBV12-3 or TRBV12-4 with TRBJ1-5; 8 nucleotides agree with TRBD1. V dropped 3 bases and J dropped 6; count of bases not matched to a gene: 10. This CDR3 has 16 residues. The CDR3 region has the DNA TGTGCCAGCAGTTTTCTCGGACAGGGCTCGGGTCAGCCCCAGCATTTT. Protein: CASSFLGQGSGQPQHF.

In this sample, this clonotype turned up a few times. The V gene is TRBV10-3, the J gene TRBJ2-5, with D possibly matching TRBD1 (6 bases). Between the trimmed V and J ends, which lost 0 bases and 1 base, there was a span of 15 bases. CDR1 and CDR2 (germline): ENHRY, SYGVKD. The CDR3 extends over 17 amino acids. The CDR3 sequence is CAISESRSGVVQETQYF. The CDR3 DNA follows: TGTGCCATCAGTGAGTCAAGGTCAGGGGTGGTCCAAGAGACCCAGTACTTC.

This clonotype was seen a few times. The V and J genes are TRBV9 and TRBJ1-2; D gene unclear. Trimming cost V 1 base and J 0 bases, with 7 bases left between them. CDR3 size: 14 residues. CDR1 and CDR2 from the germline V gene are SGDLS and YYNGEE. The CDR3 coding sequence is TGTGCCAGCAGCGTACTTGGACCTAACTATGGCTACACCTTC. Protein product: CASSVLGPNYGYTF.

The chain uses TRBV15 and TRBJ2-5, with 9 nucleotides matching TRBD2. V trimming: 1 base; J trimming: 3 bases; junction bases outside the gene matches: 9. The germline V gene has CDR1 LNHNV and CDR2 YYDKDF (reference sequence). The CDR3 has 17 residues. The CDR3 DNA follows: TGTGCCACCAGCAGAGGCCAGACTAGCGGAGCTGAAGAGACCCAGTACTTC. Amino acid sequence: CATSRGQTSGAEETQYF.

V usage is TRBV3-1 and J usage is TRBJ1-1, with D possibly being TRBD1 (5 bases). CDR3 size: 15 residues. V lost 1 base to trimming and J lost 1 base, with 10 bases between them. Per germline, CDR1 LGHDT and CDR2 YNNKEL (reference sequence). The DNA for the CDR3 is TGTGCCAGCAGCCAAGTTCCAGGGAGGAACACTGAAGCTTTCTTT. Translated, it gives CASSQVPGRNTEAFF.

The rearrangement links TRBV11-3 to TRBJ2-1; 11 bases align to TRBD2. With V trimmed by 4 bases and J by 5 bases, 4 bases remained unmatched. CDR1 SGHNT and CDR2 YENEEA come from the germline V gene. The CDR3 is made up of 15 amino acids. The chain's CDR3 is CASSSSSGGNNEQFF. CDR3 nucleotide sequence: TGTGCCAGCAGCTCGTCTAGCGGGGGGAACAATGAGCAGTTCTTC.